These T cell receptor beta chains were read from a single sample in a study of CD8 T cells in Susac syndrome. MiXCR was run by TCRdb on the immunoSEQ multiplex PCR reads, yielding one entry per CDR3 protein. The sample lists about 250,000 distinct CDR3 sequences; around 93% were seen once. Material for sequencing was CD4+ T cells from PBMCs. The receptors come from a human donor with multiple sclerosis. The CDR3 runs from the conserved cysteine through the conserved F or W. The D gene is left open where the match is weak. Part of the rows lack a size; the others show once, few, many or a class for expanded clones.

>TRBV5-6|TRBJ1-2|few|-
TGTGCCAGCAGCTTGGCCGATTATGGCTACACCTTC
CASSLADYGYTF
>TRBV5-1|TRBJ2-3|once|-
TGCGCCAGCAGACCGCTAGCGAGAAGCACAGATACGCAGTATTTT
CASRPLARSTDTQYF
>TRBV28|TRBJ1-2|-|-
TGTGCCAGCAAGGCAGAAAACTATGGCTACACCTTC
CASKAENYGYTF
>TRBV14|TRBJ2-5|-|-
TGTGCCAGCAGCCAAGATGGAGCTGCTGGGGAGACCCAGTACTTC
CASSQDGAAGETQYF
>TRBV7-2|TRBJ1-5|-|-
TGTGCCAGCAGCTACCCGGGACAGCCCCAGCATTTT
CASSYPGQPQHF
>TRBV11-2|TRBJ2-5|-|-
TGTGCCAGCAGCCCGGGATTCCAAGAGACCCAGTACTTC
CASSPGFQETQYF
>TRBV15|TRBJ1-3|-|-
TGTGCCACCCAAAGCTCTGGAAACACCATATATTTT
CATQSSGNTIYF
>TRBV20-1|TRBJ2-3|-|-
TGCAGTGCCCCCCCCCTCCGCACAGATACGCAGTATTTT
CSAPPLRTDTQYF
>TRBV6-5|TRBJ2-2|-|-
TGTGCCAGCAGATACACCGTAGCCGGGGAGCTGTTTTTT
CASRYTVAGELFF
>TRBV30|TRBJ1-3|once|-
TGTGCCTGGAGCCCTCGCGTGGGACCGGCCTCTGGAAACACCATATATTTT
CAWSPRVGPASGNTIYF
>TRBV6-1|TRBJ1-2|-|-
TGTGCCAGCAGTGAAGACTATGGAGGGTCGTCGGGTGGCTACACCTTC
CASSEDYGGSSGGYTF
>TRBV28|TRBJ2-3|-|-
TGTGCCAGCAGTTTCCGGCAGGGGTACACAGATACGCAGTATTTT
CASSFRQGYTDTQYF
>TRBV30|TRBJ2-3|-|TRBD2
TGTGCCTGGGGTTCGGGACTAGCAGGAGATACGCAGTATTTT
CAWGSGLAGDTQYF
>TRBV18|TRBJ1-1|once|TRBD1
TGTGCCAGCTCACTAAAGGCAGGGGGCACTGAAGCTTTCTTT
CASSLKAGGTEAFF
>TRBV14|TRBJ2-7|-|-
TGTGCCAGCAGCCCGCTCCCAACAGGCGAGCAGTACTTC
CASSPLPTGEQYF
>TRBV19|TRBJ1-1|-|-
TGTGCCAGTAGTATTCAGGGGAACACTGAAGCTTTCTTT
CASSIQGNTEAFF